This entry lists 7 T cell receptor beta chains sequenced from one sample in a study of OX40 agonist ivuxolimab in advanced cancers. Assay: immunoSEQ multiplex PCR; the TCRdb copy retains only in-frame clones and omits some. The profile covers some 140,000 clones, with around nine tenths appearing a single time and 0.85% to 1.4% taken by the ten largest. The sequenced sample was CD4+ or CD8+ T cells sorted from blood, obtained in a trial of the OX40 agonist ivuxolimab. Receptors were obtained from an adult with an advanced solid tumor such as melanoma, head and neck, liver or kidney cancer.

This chain uses TRBV10-3 with TRBJ2-2; D remains ambiguous. Trimming took 8 bases from V and 0 from J, leaving 7 bases between them. CDR1 and CDR2 from the germline V gene are ENHRY and SYGVKD. The CDR3 spans 13 residues. Here the CDR3 DNA reads TGTGCCATCCGGATTACGAACACCGGGGAGCTGTTTTTT. The encoded protein is CAIRITNTGELFF.

The chain recombines TRBV14 with TRBJ2-7, with D unclear. Germline V gene data show CDR1 as SGHDN and CDR2 as FVKESK. V lost 4 bases and J 2 bases, leaving 3 bases between the germline ends. The CDR3 sequence is 11 residues long. DNA of the CDR3: TGTGCCAGCAGCCTGGCCTACGAGCAGTACTTC. It encodes CASSLAYEQYF.

This clone was found once. A read error may produce the germline difference seen at one junction end. This chain links TRBV12-5 with TRBJ2-1, with a weak D call TRBD2 (5 bases). Germline V gene data show CDR1 as LGHNT and CDR2 as FRNRAP. CDR3 length equals 15 residues. The CDR3 sequence: CASGLMGSSYNEQFF. CDR3 nucleotide sequence: TGTGCGAGTGGTTTGATGGGGAGCTCCTACAATGAGCAGTTCTTC.

This clone was recorded only once. The germline gene is not matched at one end of the junction; a read error may be the cause. This chain links TRBV7-7 with TRBJ2-1; the D is unclear. The germline CDR1 and CDR2 sequences are SSHAT and FNYEAQ (reference sequence). CDR3 length: 16 residues. CDR3 nucleotides: TGTGCTAGCAGCTTAGGTCAAGCCGGCACTACCAATGAGCAGTTCTTC. This codes for CASSLGQAGTTNEQFF.

The V and J genes are TRBV2 and TRBJ1-2; maybe TRBD1 (6 bases). Trimming pared 8 bases from V and 1 base from J, leaving 14 bases between. CDR1 and CDR2 from the germline V gene are SNHLY and FYNNEI. This CDR3 has 14 residues. The CDR3 loop is CASLFQGHNYGYTF. The CDR3 bases are TGTGCCAGCCTTTTTCAGGGGCATAACTATGGCTACACCTTC. Filled out from reference TRBV2 and TRBJ1-2, the complete variable domain reads EPEVTQTPSHQVTQMGQEVILRCVPISNHLYFYWYRQILGQKVEFLVSFYNNEISEKSEIFDDQFSVERPDGSNFTLKIRSTKLEDSAMYFCASLFQGHNYGYTFGSGTRLTVV.

The chain is built from TRBV5-4 and TRBJ2-2, with no clear D. The CDR3 has 12 amino acids. Deletions cut 4 bases from V and 4 bases from J, with 5 bases between. CDR1 and CDR2 from the germline V gene are SGHNT and YYREEE (reference sequence). The CDR3 protein is CASSPPTGELFF. The CDR3 nucleotides read TGTGCCAGCAGCCCCCCCACCGGGGAGCTGTTTTTT.

This chain uses TRBV5-1 with TRBJ2-3, with 9 positions matching TRBD2. CDR1 and CDR2 from the germline V gene are SGHRS and YFSETQ. The CDR3 loop spans 17 amino acids. The V segment lost 4 bases and the J segment 0 bases; nucleotides outside the gene matches: 9. CDR3 region: CASSPPSTSGSTDTQYF. The DNA for the CDR3 is TGCGCCAGCAGCCCACCCTCTACTAGCGGGAGCACAGATACGCAGTATTTT.